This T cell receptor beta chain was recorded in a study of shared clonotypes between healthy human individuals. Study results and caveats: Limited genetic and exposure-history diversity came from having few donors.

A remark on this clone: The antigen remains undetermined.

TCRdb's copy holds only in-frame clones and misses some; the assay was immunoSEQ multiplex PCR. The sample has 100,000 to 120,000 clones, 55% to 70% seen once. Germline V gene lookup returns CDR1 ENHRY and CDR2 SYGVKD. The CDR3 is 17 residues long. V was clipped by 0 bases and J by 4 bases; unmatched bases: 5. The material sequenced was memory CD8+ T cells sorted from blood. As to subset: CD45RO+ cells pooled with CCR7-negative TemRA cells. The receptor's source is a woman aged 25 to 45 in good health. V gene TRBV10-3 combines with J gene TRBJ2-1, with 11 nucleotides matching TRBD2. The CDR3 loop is CAISESWTSGHYNEQFF. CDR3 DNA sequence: TGTGCCATCAGTGAGTCTTGGACTAGCGGGCATTACAATGAGCAGTTCTTC.